This entry describes one TCR beta chain. The entry originates in a study of cytomegalovirus exposure and HLA in healthy donors. The PCR made use of 60 Vbeta and 13 Jbeta primers. Profiled with immunoSEQ multiplex PCR; TCRdb holds only in-frame clones, not every one. The sample consists of about 140,000 clones, 70% to 85% of them appearing once. Germline V gene data show CDR1 as SGHDT and CDR2 as YYEEEE. Between the trimmed V and J ends, which lost 3 bases and 11 bases, there was a span of 18 bases. CDR3 size: 13 residues. The V and J genes are TRBV5-6 and TRBJ2-7; possibly TRBD1 for D (6 bases). Sequencing was done on a sample of PBMCs. The receptor comes from a woman aged 40 to 50 in good health and CMV-seronegative. Here the CDR3 reads CASSSNMGAREYF. The CDR3 DNA reads as TGTGCCAGCAGCTCGAATATGGGGGCGCGGGAGTACTTC.